The 25 T cell receptor beta chains given below trace back to one sample, sequenced in a study of blood T cells in healthy people across ages. Primed by a sample-barcoded 5' primer and a J-beta primer mix, a second PCR proceeded for 7 to 11 cycles. MiXCR, applied by TCRdb to the 5' RACE reads, yields one record per CDR3 protein. Among fewer than 800,000 distinct CDR3 sequences listed, about 30% were seen once. Sequencing was performed on blood. The receptors derive from a woman over 75 in good health.

This clonotype came up a few times. The chain combines TRBV7-2 with TRBJ1-5; D is uncertain. Germline V CDR1 and CDR2: SGHTA, FQGNSA. The CDR3 is 14 residues long. The V end was cut by 0 bases, the J end by 4 bases, with 7 bases between. The CDR3 nucleotides are TGTGCCAGCAGCTTAGCGTGGAGAAATCAGCCCCAGCATTTT. Translation gives CASSLAWRNQPQHF.

At least ten counts were recorded for this clonotype. The chain couples TRBV5-6 to TRBJ2-4; D ambiguous. Germline V gene sequence: CDR1 SGHDT, CDR2 YYEEEE. The CDR3 extends over 16 amino acids. V was cut by 1 base and J by 6 bases, with 17 bases left in between. CDR3 region: CASSLSHTTSRNIQYF. The CDR3 nucleotides are TGTGCCAGCAGCTTGTCACATACTACCAGTAGAAACATTCAGTACTTC.

The genes are TRBV7-2 and TRBJ1-1; TRBD1 aligns across 9 bases. Trimming cost V 3 bases and J 4 bases; bases outside gene matches: 3. Germline CDR1 is SGHTA and CDR2 is FQGNSA. The CDR3 loop spans 14 amino acids. The CDR3 here is CASSFLDRGTEAFF. The CDR3 nucleotides read TGTGCCAGCAGCTTCCTGGACAGGGGCACTGAAGCTTTCTTT.

With respect to this clonotype: A much larger clone lies a single base off, so this may be a read error. The rearrangement uses TRBV20-1 and TRBJ2-5, with D unresolved. CDR1 is DFQATT, CDR2 SNEGSKA, per germline (reference sequence). The V and J ends lost 5 bases and 1 base respectively, with 11 bases between them. There are 13 residues in the CDR3. The CDR3 loop reads CSAFRVAQETQYF. The CDR3 nucleotides are TGCAGTGCTTTCCGGGTGGCCCAAGAGACCCAGTACTTC.

V usage is TRBV12-3 or TRBV12-4 and J usage is TRBJ2-5; D ambiguous. V was shortened by 3 bases and J by 4 bases, with 12 bases between the two germline ends. The CDR3 covers 14 residues. The CDR3 DNA reads as TGTGCCAGCAGTTTCGGCGCCGGTTCAGAGACCCAGTACTTC. Residues: CASSFGAGSETQYF.

This clonotype was picked up a small number of times. The chain combines TRBV7-9 with TRBJ1-2, with unresolved D. In germline, CDR1 is SEHNR, CDR2 FQNEAQ (reference sequence). The V end was cut by 5 bases, the J end by 3 bases, with 10 bases between. The CDR3 has 13 residues. The CDR3 is CASSPEPYYGYTF. The DNA of the CDR3 is TGTGCCAGCAGCCCGGAGCCTTACTATGGCTACACCTTC.

Comment on this clonotype: One base away lies a much larger clone, so this may be a sequencing read error. The chain employs TRBV20-1 and TRBJ1-5; D is unresolved. CDR3 length equals 13 residues. The germline gives CDR1 DFQATT, CDR2 SNEGSKA (reference sequence). DNA for the CDR3: TGCAGTGCTAGAGATCATAGCAATCGGCCCCAGCATTTT. Protein: CSARDHSNRPQHF.

This chain connects TRBV2 to TRBJ1-6, with 9 bases that match TRBD1. Per the germline V gene, CDR1 is SNHLY and CDR2 is FYNNEI. The V segment lost 7 bases and the J segment 7 bases; nucleotides outside the gene matches: 8. There are 15 residues in the CDR3. The CDR3, as DNA: TGTGCCAGCAAGAGTGGAGGACAGGGGAATTCACCCCTCCACTTT. Its translation is CASKSGGQGNSPLHF.

This clonotype appeared once. A much larger clone sits a single nucleotide away, making a read error possible. V usage is TRBV6-1 and J usage is TRBJ2-1; the D gene is possibly TRBD2 (5 bases). The V gene's germline CDR1 is MNHNS and CDR2 SASEGT. The CDR3 loop spans 14 amino acids. CDR3 sequence: CASNEGEGRREQFF. DNA for the CDR3: TGTGCCAGCAATGAAGGAGAGGGCCGTAGGGAGCAGTTCTTC.

This chain links TRBV7-2 with TRBJ2-1, with no clear D. Trimming took 1 base from V and 10 from J, leaving 14 bases between them. CDR3 length: 14 amino acids. Per germline, CDR1 SGHTA and CDR2 FQGNSA. In DNA form, the CDR3 reads TGTGCCAGCAGCTTAGTGTCCCCAGGTGAGGAGCAGTTCTTC. Its protein is CASSLVSPGEEQFF.

Many counts were recorded for this clonotype. The V gene is TRBV25-1, the J gene TRBJ2-7; D is perhaps TRBD2 (5 bases). The CDR3 loop spans 17 amino acids. In germline, CDR1 is MGHDK, CDR2 SYGVNS. The V end lost 1 base, the J end lost 0 bases, and 16 bases lay between the germline ends. In DNA form, the CDR3 reads TGTGCCAGCAGTGAATCCCCGGGAAGGTACAGCTCCTACGAGCAGTACTTC. Its translation: CASSESPGRYSSYEQYF.

This clonotype occurred many times. As DNA, the CDR3 is TGTGCCAGCTCACCACCGGTTTCCAATGAGCAGTTCTTC. This codes for CASSPPVSNEQFF. This sequence joins TRBV18 and TRBJ2-1; no clear D. The germline gives CDR1 KGHSH, CDR2 LQKENI. CDR3 length: 13 residues. With 0 bases removed from V and 6 bases from J, the gap between germline ends came to 6 bases.

Details on this clonotype: A much larger clonotype is one base distant, so this may be a read error. The conserved closing phenylalanine or tryptophan is absent in this CDR3, likely reflecting a read error. The rearrangement uses TRBV3-1 and TRBJ2-1; 8 nucleotides agree with TRBD2. In germline, CDR1 is LGHDT, CDR2 YNNKEL (reference sequence). With 4 bases clipped from V and 5 bases from J, the junction kept 16 bases outside the gene matches. The length of the CDR3 is 18 residues. As DNA, the CDR3 is TGTGCCAGCAGCCTCCTGGGGCTTTTGCGGGGGGTAGACAATGAGCAGTTCTTA. Protein sequence: CASSLLGLLRGVDNEQFL.

The sample holds a few counts of this clonotype. A clone one base away is much larger, so this may be a read error. This sequence joins TRBV20-1 and TRBJ2-5; TRBD1 aligns across 10 bases. Trimming took 6 bases from V and 11 from J; bases not matched to a gene: 12. Germline V gene data show CDR1 as DFQATT and CDR2 as SNEGSKA (reference sequence). The CDR3 totals 13 residues. CDR3 in DNA: TGCAGTGCCCCGGGACAGGGGAGGGGAGAGCAGTACTTC. Its protein product is CSAPGQGRGEQYF.

This clonotype appeared a few times. The junction differs from germline at one of its ends, possibly a read error. The rearrangement links TRBV7-9 to TRBJ1-2; D possibly corresponds to TRBD1 (6 bases). CDR3 length: 18 residues. The germline CDR1 and CDR2 sequences are SEHNR and FQNEAQ (reference sequence). The CDR3 coding sequence is TGTGCCCGCAGCTTAGCGGAAACAGGCCTAGGGGGTTACTATGGCTACACCTTC. Translation gives CARSLAETGLGGYYGYTF. The full variable domain, in which reference TRBV7-9 and TRBJ1-2 provide the parts outside the CDR3, is DTGVSQNPRHKITKRGQNVTFRCDPISEHNRLYWYRQTLGQGPEFLTYFQNEAQLEKSRLLSDRFSAERPKGSFSTLEIQRTEQGDSAMYLCARSLAETGLGGYYGYTFGSGTRLTVV.

The gene calls are TRBV6-6 and TRBJ2-7; perhaps TRBD1 as D (9 bases). This CDR3 has 13 amino acids. V gave up 10 bases and J gave up 3 bases, with 16 bases separating them. CDR1 and CDR2 (germline): MNHNY, SVGAGI (reference sequence). The DNA of the CDR3 is TGTGCCACCGGGGGGGACAGGGTCTACGAGCAGTACTTC. Protein sequence: CATGGDRVYEQYF.

The rearrangement links TRBV7-2 to TRBJ2-5; 15 positions match TRBD2. J lost 4 bases, V lost 5 bases, and 11 bases had no gene match. The CDR3 runs to 18 residues. Germline lookup yields CDR1 SGHTA and CDR2 FQGNSA. In DNA, the CDR3 is TGTGCCAGCAGCCCGCCGGGACTAGCGGGGGGAAGCGGAGAGACCCAGTACTTC. Protein product: CASSPPGLAGGSGETQYF. Full variable domain (outside the CDR3, taken from reference TRBV7-2 and TRBJ2-5): GAGVSQSPSNKVTEKGKDVELRCDPISGHTALYWYRQSLGQGLEFLIYFQGNSAPDKSGLPSDRFSAERTGGSVSTLTIQRTQQEDSAVYLCASSPPGLAGGSGETQYFGPGTRLLVL.

This rearrangement joins TRBV14 to TRBJ1-1, with a weak D call TRBD1 (6 bases). Per the germline V gene, CDR1 is SGHDN and CDR2 is FVKESK. CDR3 length: 12 amino acids. V was trimmed by 0 bases and J by 11 bases, leaving 10 bases between them. CDR3 region: CASSQDTGWAFF. CDR3 DNA: TGTGCCAGCAGCCAAGACACAGGGTGGGCTTTCTTT.

The chain has TRBV6-1 and TRBJ2-5, with TRBD2 matching over 9 bases. From germline, CDR1 is MNHNS and CDR2 SASEGT. The CDR3 length is 17 residues. V was pared by 2 bases and J by 5 bases, with 12 bases of the junction left unmatched. CDR3 amino acids: CASSERGSGSFPETQYF. For the CDR3, the DNA is TGTGCCAGCAGTGAAAGGGGTAGCGGGAGTTTTCCGGAGACCCAGTACTTC.

As concerns this clonotype: A much bigger clone sits one base away, suggesting this may be a read error. The genes are TRBV6-6 and TRBJ2-1; 8 bases are a match to TRBD2. The CDR3 length is 14 residues. Trimming took 3 bases from V and 5 from J; bases not matched to a gene: 3. CDR1 and CDR2 (germline): MNHNY, SVGAGI (reference sequence). The CDR3 is CASSYTSGHNEQFF. The DNA of the CDR3 is TGTGCCAGCAGTTATACTAGCGGCCACAATGAGCAGTTCTTC.

This clonotype was detected a few times. This chain connects TRBV12-3 or TRBV12-4 to TRBJ2-1, with D tentatively TRBD2 (6 bases). V was shortened by 2 bases and J by 6 bases, with 8 bases between the two germline ends. This CDR3 is 13 amino acids long. This CDR3 is CASSLSGSNEQFF. CDR3 DNA sequence: TGTGCCAGCAGTTTATCCGGGAGCAATGAGCAGTTCTTC.

Concerning this clonotype: A much bigger clone sits one base away, suggesting this may be a read error. The final CDR3 position lacks the conserved phenylalanine or tryptophan, pointing to a likely read error. This chain joins TRBV7-9 and TRBJ2-7, with unresolved D. CDR1 is SEHNR, CDR2 FQNEAQ, per germline (reference sequence). V was cut by 4 bases and J by 5 bases, with 9 bases left in between. CDR3 length equals 12 residues. The CDR3 sequence: CASSSLPDEQYC. The CDR3 DNA sequence: TGTGCCAGCAGCTCCCTGCCAGACGAGCAGTACTGC.

In this sample, this clonotype turned up many times. The CDR3, as DNA: TGTGCCAGCAGCCGTGGGACTAGCGGGGGGGCGTATGAGCAGTTCTTC. This translates into CASSRGTSGGAYEQFF. The genes are TRBV3-1 and TRBJ2-1; TRBD2 matches 16 bases. The V gene's germline CDR1 is LGHDT and CDR2 YNNKEL (reference sequence). This CDR3 contains 16 residues. Losses at the gene ends were 4 bases for V and 8 bases for J; bases not matched to a gene: 5.

The genes are TRBV7-9 and TRBJ2-2, with D perhaps TRBD2 (6 bases). The CDR3 consists of 15 residues. V lost 2 bases and J 4 bases, leaving 11 bases between the germline ends. Germline-derived CDR1 and CDR2 are SEHNR and FQNEAQ (reference sequence). The CDR3 DNA reads as TGTGCCAGCAGCTTACCGGGAGAGGGCACCGGGGAGCTGTTTTTT. Its translation: CASSLPGEGTGELFF.

This clonotype has ten or more counts. The gene calls are TRBV5-1 and TRBJ1-2; D ambiguous. Germline V lookup: CDR1 SGHRS, CDR2 YFSETQ. This CDR3 has 14 amino acids. V gave up 5 bases and J gave up 7 bases, with 18 bases separating them. The CDR3 loop is CASRGTGRVSGYTF. The CDR3 DNA is TGCGCCAGCAGGGGCACGGGAAGGGTCTCTGGCTACACCTTC.